The present T cell receptor (beta chain) was sequenced within a study of Ad26.COV2.S vaccination and SARS-CoV-2 variants. The assay was immunoSEQ multiplex PCR, and TCRdb's table has in-frame clones only and misses some. This table has over 350,000 clones, more than 85% appearing once. The treatment was: over 15 received Ad26.COV2.S at low or high dose, single or two shots; several received placebo; per-sample allocation not given. Specimen acquisition occurred on day 63 following the initial vaccine or placebo injection. The CDR3 consists of 16 residues. V lost 0 bases to trimming and J lost 7 bases; unmatched junction nucleotides: 9. Germline CDR1 and CDR2: WSHSY and SAAADI.

The rearrangement joins TRBV10-2 to TRBJ1-5; TRBD1 matches at 7 bases. Sequences were derived from peripheral blood, sampled in a trial of Ad26.COV2.S vaccine versus placebo. The TCR was taken from a person aged 18 to 65 who received the Ad26.COV2.S COVID-19 vaccine or a placebo. Here the CDR3 reads CASSESFEGGEQPQHF. CDR3 sequence (DNA): TGCGCCAGCAGTGAGTCGTTTGAAGGGGGCGAACAGCCCCAGCATTTT.